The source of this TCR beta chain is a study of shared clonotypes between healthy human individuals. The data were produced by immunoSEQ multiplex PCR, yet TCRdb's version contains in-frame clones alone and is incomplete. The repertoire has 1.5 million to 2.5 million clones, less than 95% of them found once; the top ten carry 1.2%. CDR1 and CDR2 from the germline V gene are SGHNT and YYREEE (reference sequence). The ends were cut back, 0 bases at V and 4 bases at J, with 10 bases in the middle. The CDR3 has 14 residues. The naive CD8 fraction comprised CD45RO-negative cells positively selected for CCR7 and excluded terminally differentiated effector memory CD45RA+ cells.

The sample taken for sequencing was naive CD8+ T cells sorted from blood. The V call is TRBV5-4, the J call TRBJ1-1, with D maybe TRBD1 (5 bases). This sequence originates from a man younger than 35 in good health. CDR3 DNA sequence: TGTGCCAGCAGCTTGGCAGGGTCCGCCACTGAAGCTTTCTTT. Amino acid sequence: CASSLAGSATEAFF.